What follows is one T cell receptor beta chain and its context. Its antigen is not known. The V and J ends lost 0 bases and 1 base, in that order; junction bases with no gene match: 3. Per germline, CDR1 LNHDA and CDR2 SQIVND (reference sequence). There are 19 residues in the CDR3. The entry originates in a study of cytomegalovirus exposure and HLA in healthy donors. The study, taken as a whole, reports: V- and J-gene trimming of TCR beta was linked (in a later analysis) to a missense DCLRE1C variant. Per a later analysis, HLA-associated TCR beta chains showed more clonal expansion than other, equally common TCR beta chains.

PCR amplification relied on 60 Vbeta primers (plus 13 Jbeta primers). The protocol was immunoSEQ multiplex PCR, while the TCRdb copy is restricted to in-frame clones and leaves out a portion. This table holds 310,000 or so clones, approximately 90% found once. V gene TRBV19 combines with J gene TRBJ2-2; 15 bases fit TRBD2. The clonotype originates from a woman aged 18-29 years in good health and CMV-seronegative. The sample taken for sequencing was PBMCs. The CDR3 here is CASSIEGLAGGKNTGELFF. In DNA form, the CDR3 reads TGTGCCAGTAGTATAGAGGGACTAGCGGGGGGCAAGAACACCGGGGAGCTGTTTTTT.